A selection of T cell receptor beta chains follows, all from one sample in a study of cytomegalovirus exposure and HLA in healthy donors. Using immunoSEQ multiplex PCR, the repertoire was profiled, and TCRdb retains in-frame clones only, with some absent. The sample yields some 190,000 clones, around nine tenths seen once. Sequenced material: PBMCs. The receptors come from a man aged 25 to 40 in good health and CMV-seropositive. CDR3s include the opening cysteine and the closing phenylalanine or tryptophan. The D gene is left open where the match is weak. Rows give clone size only sometimes, using once, few, many, or a class for an expanded clone.

j_gene,d_gene,abundance,v_gene,CDR3nt,CDR3aa
TRBJ2-3,TRBD2,NA,TRBV9,TGTGCCAGCAGCGCCCGCGGGAGCGATACGCAGTATTTT,CASSARGSDTQYF
TRBJ2-7,NA,NA,TRBV12-2,TGTGCAAGCTGGGTCTACGAGCAGTACTTC,CASWVYEQYF
TRBJ2-7,NA,NA,TRBV5-1,TGCGCCAGCAGCTTGGGCGTTACGGGGCGCGGGGAGCAGTACTTC,CASSLGVTGRGEQYF
TRBJ1-5,NA,NA,TRBV6-6,TGTGCCAGCAGTTACTCTCTGGCCTACGTGGGGAAGCCCCAGCATTTT,CASSYSLAYVGKPQHF
TRBJ2-7,TRBD2,once,TRBV4-3,TGCGCCAGCAGCGTAACAAGCGGGGATTCCTACGAGCAGTACTTC,CASSVTSGDSYEQYF
TRBJ2-1,NA,NA,TRBV2,TGTGCCAGCAGTGAAGACTTTAACCCCGGGACAAACAATGAGCAGTTCTTC,CASSEDFNPGTNNEQFF
TRBJ2-5,NA,once,TRBV25-1,TGTGCCAGCAGTGATGAGACCCAGTACTTC,CASSDETQYF
TRBJ2-1,TRBD2,few,TRBV18,TGTGCCAGCTCACCGGGACTAGCGGGGCCGGACAATGAGCAGTTCTTC,CASSPGLAGPDNEQFF
TRBJ2-7,NA,NA,TRBV4-2,TGTGCCAGCAGTTATTTGGGAGCTAGCGTCTACGAGCAGTACTTC,CASSYLGASVYEQYF
TRBJ2-5,TRBD1,NA,TRBV5-1,TGCGCCAGCACGCTGCTGGGACAGGGCGGTGAGACCCAGTACTTC,CASTLLGQGGETQYF
TRBJ2-2,NA,NA,TRBV6-6,TGTGCCACCCAGGGTTCGTCCCCCGGGGAGCTGTTTTTT,CATQGSSPGELFF
TRBJ1-4,NA,NA,TRBV7-9,TGTGCCAGCAGCCCTCCTATTTCAAGGGAGGTAAAACTGTTTTTT,CASSPPISREVKLFF
TRBJ2-1,NA,NA,TRBV2,TGTGCCAGCGGCTGGACAAATGAGCAGTTCTTC,CASGWTNEQFF
TRBJ1-3,TRBD1,NA,TRBV6-1,TGTGCCAGCAGTGGGGACAGGGGGCGGCACACCATATATTTT,CASSGDRGRHTIYF
TRBJ2-5,TRBD2,NA,TRBV11-2,TGTGCCAGCAGCCCGGGACTAGCGGCCCGTACTCTCGAGACCCAGTACTTC,CASSPGLAARTLETQYF
TRBJ1-6,TRBD1,NA,TRBV5-6,TGTGCCAGCAGCTACCAGACAGGGTTCGCGAATTCACCCCTCCACTTT,CASSYQTGFANSPLHF
TRBJ2-3,NA,NA,TRBV9,TGTGCCAGCAGCACATGGGACACCACAGATACGCAGTATTTT,CASSTWDTTDTQYF
TRBJ2-7,NA,NA,TRBV7-6,TGTGCCAGCAGCCCTCGGAGCGGAGCCTACGAGCAGTACTTC,CASSPRSGAYEQYF
TRBJ1-6,NA,NA,TRBV27,TGTGCCAGCAGCTATAGGTGGCGCTCCTATAATTCACCCCTCCACTTT,CASSYRWRSYNSPLHF
TRBJ2-1,TRBD2,once,TRBV2,TGTGCCAGCAGTGTACTAGCGGGGGGAAGGGATGAGCAGTTCTTC,CASSVLAGGRDEQFF
TRBJ2-3,TRBD2,NA,TRBV27,TGTGCCAGCAGTTTATTTAGCGGGAGAACAGATACGCAGTATTTT,CASSLFSGRTDTQYF
TRBJ2-7,TRBD1,few,TRBV15,TGTGCCACCAGCCTGCCTGGGACAGGGCCAATCCCATCCTTC,CATSLPGTGPIPSF
TRBJ2-7,TRBD1,NA,TRBV6-1,TGTGCCAGCCGAGGAGGGACAGGGTCCTACGAGCAGTACTTC,CASRGGTGSYEQYF
TRBJ1-1,TRBD1,NA,TRBV30,TGTGCCTCTTACCGGGACAGGGGATCTGAAGCTTTCTTT,CASYRDRGSEAFF
TRBJ2-3,NA,NA,TRBV13,TGTGCCAGCAGCTTAGTGGCAGGGGGGCCAGATACGCAGTATTTT,CASSLVAGGPDTQYF
TRBJ1-1,NA,NA,TRBV9,TGTGCCAGCAGCGTAGCGCCCCCCGGGTATGGTGAAGCTTTCTTT,CASSVAPPGYGEAFF
TRBJ1-1,NA,NA,TRBV4-3,TGCGCCAGCAGCCATCAGGGGCGGGAGGGCACTGAAGCTTTCTTT,CASSHQGREGTEAFF
TRBJ1-1,TRBD1,once,TRBV6-5,TGTGCCAGCGGCCGTCGGGACAGGGGACCCCCCGGAGCTTTCTTT,CASGRRDRGPPGAFF
TRBJ2-2,TRBD2,NA,TRBV14,TGTGCCAGCAGCCAAGAGGTCGGGGGACTAGCGGGTACCGGGGAGCTGTTTTTT,CASSQEVGGLAGTGELFF
TRBJ1-2,TRBD1,NA,TRBV11-2,TGTGCCAGCAGAAGGACAGGGGGCGATGGCTACACCTTC,CASRRTGGDGYTF
TRBJ1-2,TRBD1,NA,TRBV27,TGTGCCAGCAGTCCAGAAGGACAGGGTTTGTATGGCTACACCTTC,CASSPEGQGLYGYTF
TRBJ2-1,NA,NA,TRBV5-6,TGTGCCAGCAGACTCACCCAGGGCAATGAGCAGTTCTTC,CASRLTQGNEQFF
TRBJ2-2,TRBD2,NA,TRBV4-1,TGCGCCAGCCGGACTAGCGGCACCGGGGAGCTGTTTTTT,CASRTSGTGELFF
TRBJ1-5,TRBD1,NA,TRBV27,TGTGCCAGCAGTGGACAGGGCGGTCAGCCCCAGCATTTT,CASSGQGGQPQHF
TRBJ1-5,NA,NA,TRBV28,TGTGCCAGCAGTGTGAACTATCACGGCAATCAGCCCCAGCATTTT,CASSVNYHGNQPQHF
TRBJ2-7,NA,NA,TRBV5-1,TGCGCCAGCAAGCTGGGGGGCTCCTACGAGCAGTACTTC,CASKLGGSYEQYF
TRBJ1-5,NA,NA,TRBV6-6,TGTGCCAGCAGTTACCTGGGCCAGGTAGAGCCCCAGCATTTT,CASSYLGQVEPQHF
TRBJ1-4,NA,once,TRBV28,TGTGCCAGCAGGCCGGGGTCCCCTCGTGAAAAACTGTTTTTT,CASRPGSPREKLFF
TRBJ1-3,NA,NA,TRBV28,TGTGCCAGCAGTCCTGAAAGATACTCTGGAAACACCATATATTTT,CASSPERYSGNTIYF
TRBJ1-2,NA,NA,TRBV2,TGTGCCAGCAGTGAAGCTGCCTGGGGCGGCTATGGCTACACCTTC,CASSEAAWGGYGYTF
TRBJ1-3,TRBD1,NA,TRBV29-1,TGCAGCGTTTCGGGACAGGGACATGGAAACACCATATATTTT,CSVSGQGHGNTIYF
TRBJ2-7,NA,NA,TRBV6-1,TGTGCCAGCAGTGAAGCCCAAACCTACGAGCAGTACTTC,CASSEAQTYEQYF
TRBJ2-2,NA,NA,TRBV7-2,TGTGCCAGCAGCTTAGACGGGACCGAAGGGGGGGAGCTGTTTTTT,CASSLDGTEGGELFF
TRBJ1-5,NA,NA,TRBV2,TGTGCCAGCAGCCAAGCAGGGGCCAATAATCAGCCCCAGCATTTT,CASSQAGANNQPQHF
TRBJ2-7,NA,NA,TRBV7-9,TGTGCCAGCAGCTTAGCGGGGACTTTAGACGAGCAGTACTTC,CASSLAGTLDEQYF
TRBJ2-7,NA,NA,TRBV5-6,TGTGCCAGCAGCTTCAGTCCTAACTCCTACGAGCAGTACTTC,CASSFSPNSYEQYF
TRBJ1-1,TRBD1,NA,TRBV5-1,TGCGCCAGCGCCCGGGCGACAGGGGTGACTGAAGCTTTCTTT,CASARATGVTEAFF
TRBJ1-4,NA,NA,TRBV12-2,TGTGCAAGTCGCTTAGTCAGGGCCCCAAGCGAAAAACTGTTTTTT,CASRLVRAPSEKLFF
TRBJ2-7,NA,once,TRBV7-9,TGTGCCAGCAGCTCCCCTCCAGGCGGGGATTCCTCCTACGAGCAGTACTTC,CASSSPPGGDSSYEQYF
TRBJ2-7,TRBD1,NA,TRBV28,TGTGCCAGCAGTTTAGGAAGGGCAGGGGGCTTCTACGAGCAGTACTTC,CASSLGRAGGFYEQYF
TRBJ2-7,NA,NA,TRBV20-1,TGCAGTGCTAGGGGGACCTACGAGCAGTACTTC,CSARGTYEQYF
TRBJ2-2,NA,NA,TRBV5-1,TGCGCCAGCAGCTTGGGAGCCATGGGTCTCACCGGGGAGCTGTTTTTT,CASSLGAMGLTGELFF
TRBJ2-1,TRBD2,NA,TRBV4-1,TGCGCCAGCAGCCAAGAAAGGGTTCGGGGGGGGAATGAGCAGTTCTTC,CASSQERVRGGNEQFF
TRBJ1-1,TRBD1,NA,TRBV7-3,TGTGCCAGCAGCTTGGGACAGCACACTGAAGCTTTCTTT,CASSLGQHTEAFF
TRBJ1-3,NA,NA,TRBV2,TGTGCCAGCAGCCCTACAAAGATCTCTGGAAACACCATATATTTT,CASSPTKISGNTIYF
TRBJ2-7,TRBD1,NA,TRBV27,TGTGCCAGCAGTCCATCGACAGGGGCCTACGAGCAGTACTTC,CASSPSTGAYEQYF
TRBJ2-2,NA,NA,TRBV7-8,TGTGCCAGCAACCCCTCAAGGGGTAGAACCGGGGAGCTGTTTTTT,CASNPSRGRTGELFF